This T cell receptor beta chain comes out of a study of CD8+ T cells in alopecia areata. About the study: Each day, treated patients took oral tofacitinib twice, at 5 to 10 mg per dose. General study results and limits: Both scalp clonality and the expanded CD8+ clones among the top 100 showed a significant decrease with tofacitinib.

Germline-derived CDR1 and CDR2 are SQVTM and ANQGSEA. The CDR3 runs 15 residues. V shed 7 bases, J shed 5 bases, and the junction held 16 bases outside the gene matches. Described treatment: oral pan-JAK inhibitor, 5-10 mg twice daily. Once RNA had been extracted, it was reverse transcribed into cDNA to act as the sequencing template. The repertoire was sequenced with immunoSEQ multiplex PCR; TCRdb's copy has only in-frame clones and lacks some. Here the sample spans roughly 210,000 clones, around 43% being singletons. On this clone itself: Its antigen is not known.

The clonotype comes from a human donor with alopecia areata. This specimen consisted of CD4+ T cells sorted from blood, obtained around week 36, from a patient treated with tofacitinib. This chain links TRBV29-1 with TRBJ2-5, with 7 bases that match TRBD2. CDR3 nucleotide sequence: TGCAGCGCCTTCCGAGGACTAGGCGGAATGGAGACCCAGTACTTC. Encoded protein: CSAFRGLGGMETQYF.